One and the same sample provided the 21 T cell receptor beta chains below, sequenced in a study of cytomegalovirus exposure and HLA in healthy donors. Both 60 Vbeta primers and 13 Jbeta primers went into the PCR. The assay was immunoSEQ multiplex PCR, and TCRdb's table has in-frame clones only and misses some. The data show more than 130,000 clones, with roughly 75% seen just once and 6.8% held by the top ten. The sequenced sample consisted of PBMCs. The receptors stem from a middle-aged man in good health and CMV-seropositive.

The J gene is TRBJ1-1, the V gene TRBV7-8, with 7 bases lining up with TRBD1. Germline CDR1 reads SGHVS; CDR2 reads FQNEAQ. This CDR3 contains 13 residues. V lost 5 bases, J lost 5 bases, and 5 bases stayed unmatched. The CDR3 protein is CASSIGQATEAFF. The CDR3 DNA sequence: TGTGCCAGCAGCATCGGACAGGCGACTGAAGCTTTCTTT.

The CDR3 DNA reads TGCGCCAGCAGCCCCGGGACATTACCTACCGGGGAGCTGTTTTTT. This encodes CASSPGTLPTGELFF. This chain connects TRBV5-1 to TRBJ2-2; tentatively, D is TRBD1 (6 bases). CDR3 length: 15 residues. Germline CDR1 is SGHRS and CDR2 is YFSETQ. With 4 bases removed from V and 5 bases from J, the gap between germline ends came to 15 bases. Full variable domain (remainder filled in from reference TRBV5-1 and TRBJ2-2): KAGVTQTPRYLIKTRGQQVTLSCSPISGHRSVSWYQQTPGQGLQFLFEYFSETQRNKGNFPGRFSGRQFSNSRSEMNVSTLELGDSALYLCASSPGTLPTGELFFGEGSRLTVL.

CDR3 coding DNA: TGTGCCAGCCAAACGCGGGCAGCTGGAAACACCATATATTTT. This codes for CASQTRAAGNTIYF. The rearrangement uses TRBV6-5 and TRBJ1-3; no clear D gene. CDR1 MNHEY and CDR2 SVGAGI come from the germline V gene. The germline V and J ends were trimmed by 8 bases and 2 bases, with 13 bases remaining between them. The length of the CDR3 is 14 residues.

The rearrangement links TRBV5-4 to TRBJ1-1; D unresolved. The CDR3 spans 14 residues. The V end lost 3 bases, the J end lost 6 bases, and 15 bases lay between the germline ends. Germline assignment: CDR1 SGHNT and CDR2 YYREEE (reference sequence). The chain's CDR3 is CASSSWSLAAEAFF. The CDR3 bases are TGTGCCAGCAGCTCCTGGTCCTTGGCCGCTGAAGCTTTCTTT. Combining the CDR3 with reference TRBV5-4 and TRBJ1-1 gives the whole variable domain ETGVTQSPTHLIKTRGQQVTLRCSSQSGHNTVSWYQQALGQGPQFIFQYYREEENGRGNFPPRFSGLQFPNYSSELNVNALELDDSALYLCASSSWSLAAEAFFGQGTRLTVV.

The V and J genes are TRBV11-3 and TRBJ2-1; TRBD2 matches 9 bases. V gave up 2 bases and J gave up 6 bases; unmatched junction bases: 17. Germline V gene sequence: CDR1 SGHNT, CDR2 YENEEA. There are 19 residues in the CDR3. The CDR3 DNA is TGTGCCAGCAGCTTAATTTGGCGTGCGGGAGGGTTACTTGGCAATGAGCAGTTCTTC. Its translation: CASSLIWRAGGLLGNEQFF. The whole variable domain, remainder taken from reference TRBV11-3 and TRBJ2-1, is EAGVVQSPRYKIIEKKQPVAFWCNPISGHNTLYWYLQNLGQGPELLIRYENEEAVDDSQLPKDRFSAERLKGVDSTLKIQPAELGDSAVYLCASSLIWRAGGLLGNEQFFGPGTRLTVL.

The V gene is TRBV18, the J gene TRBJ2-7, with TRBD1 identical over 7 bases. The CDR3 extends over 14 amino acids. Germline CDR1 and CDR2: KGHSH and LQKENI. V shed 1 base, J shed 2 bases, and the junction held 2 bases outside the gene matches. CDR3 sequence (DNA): TGTGCCAGCTCACCACTCGGGACAGCCTACGAGCAGTACTTC. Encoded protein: CASSPLGTAYEQYF.

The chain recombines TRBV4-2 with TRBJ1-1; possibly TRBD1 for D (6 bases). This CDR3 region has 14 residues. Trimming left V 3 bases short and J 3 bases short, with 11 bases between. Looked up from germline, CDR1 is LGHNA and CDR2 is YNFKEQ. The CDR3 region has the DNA TGTGCCAGCAGCCAGACCACAGGGTACACTGAAGCTTTCTTT. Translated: CASSQTTGYTEAFF.

CDR3 sequence: CASSLGQGDNEQYF. The CDR3 nucleotides read TGTGCCAGCAGCTTGGGACAGGGTGACAACGAGCAGTACTTC. The V call is TRBV5-6, the J call TRBJ2-7, with 7 nucleotides matching TRBD1. Germline lookup yields CDR1 SGHDT and CDR2 YYEEEE. The CDR3 totals 14 residues. The V segment lost 0 bases and the J segment 5 bases; nucleotides outside the gene matches: 5.

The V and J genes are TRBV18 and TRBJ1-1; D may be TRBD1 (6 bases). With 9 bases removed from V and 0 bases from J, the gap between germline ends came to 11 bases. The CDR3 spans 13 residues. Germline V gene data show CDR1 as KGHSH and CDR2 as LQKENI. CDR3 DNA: TGTGCCAGTACAGGGAGCATGAACACTGAAGCTTTCTTT. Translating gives CASTGSMNTEAFF.

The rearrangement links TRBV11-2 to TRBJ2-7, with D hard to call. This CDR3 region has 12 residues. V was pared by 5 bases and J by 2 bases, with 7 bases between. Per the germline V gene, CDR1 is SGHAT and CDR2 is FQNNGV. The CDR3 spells CASSLLTYEQYF. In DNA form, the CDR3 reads TGTGCCAGCAGCCTATTGACCTACGAGCAGTACTTC. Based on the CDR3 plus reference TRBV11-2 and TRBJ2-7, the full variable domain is EAGVAQSPRYKIIEKRQSVAFWCNPISGHATLYWYQQILGQGPKLLIQFQNNGVVDDSQLPKDRFSAERLKGVDSTLKIQPAKLEDSAVYLCASSLLTYEQYFGPGTRLTVT.

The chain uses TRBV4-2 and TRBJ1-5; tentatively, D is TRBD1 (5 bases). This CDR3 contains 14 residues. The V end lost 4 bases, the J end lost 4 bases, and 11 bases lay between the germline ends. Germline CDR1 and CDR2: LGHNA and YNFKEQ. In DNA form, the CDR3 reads TGTGCCAGCAGCCCGACAGTTCAGAATCAGCCCCAGCATTTT. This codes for CASSPTVQNQPQHF.

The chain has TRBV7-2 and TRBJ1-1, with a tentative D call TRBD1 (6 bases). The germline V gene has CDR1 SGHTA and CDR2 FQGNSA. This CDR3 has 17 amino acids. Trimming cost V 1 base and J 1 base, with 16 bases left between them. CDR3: CASSLVSVGRGNTEAFF. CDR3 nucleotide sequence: TGTGCCAGCAGCTTAGTCTCCGTTGGCAGGGGGAACACTGAAGCTTTCTTT.

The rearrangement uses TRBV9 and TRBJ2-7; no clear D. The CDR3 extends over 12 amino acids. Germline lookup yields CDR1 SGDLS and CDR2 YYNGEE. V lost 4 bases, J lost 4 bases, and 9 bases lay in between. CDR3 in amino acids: CASSPNEYEQYF. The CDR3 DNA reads TGTGCCAGCAGCCCCAATGAGTACGAGCAGTACTTC.

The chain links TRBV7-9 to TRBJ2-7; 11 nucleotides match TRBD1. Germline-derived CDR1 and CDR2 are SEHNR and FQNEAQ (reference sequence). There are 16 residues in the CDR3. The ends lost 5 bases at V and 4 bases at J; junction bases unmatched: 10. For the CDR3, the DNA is TGTGCCAGCAGCCGAGCCCGGACAGGGGGCGGGTACGAGCAGTACTTC. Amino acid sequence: CASSRARTGGGYEQYF.

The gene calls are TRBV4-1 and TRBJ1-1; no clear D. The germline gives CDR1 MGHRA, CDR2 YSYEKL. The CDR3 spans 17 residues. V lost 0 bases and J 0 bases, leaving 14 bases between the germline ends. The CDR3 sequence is CASSQDLGRLMNTEAFF. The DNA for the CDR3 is TGCGCCAGCAGCCAAGATCTTGGCAGGCTCATGAACACTGAAGCTTTCTTT.

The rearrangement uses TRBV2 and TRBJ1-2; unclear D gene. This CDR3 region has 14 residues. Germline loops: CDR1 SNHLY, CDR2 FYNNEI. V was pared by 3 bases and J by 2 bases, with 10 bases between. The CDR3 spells CASSEGPKNYGYTF. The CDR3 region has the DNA TGTGCCAGCAGTGAGGGCCCAAAAAACTATGGCTACACCTTC.

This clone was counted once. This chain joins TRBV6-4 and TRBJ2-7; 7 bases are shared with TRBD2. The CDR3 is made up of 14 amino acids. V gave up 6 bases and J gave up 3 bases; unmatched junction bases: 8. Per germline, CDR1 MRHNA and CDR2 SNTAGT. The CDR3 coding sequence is TGTGCCAGCAGCCCCAGCGGGACTCACTACGAGCAGTACTTC. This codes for CASSPSGTHYEQYF.

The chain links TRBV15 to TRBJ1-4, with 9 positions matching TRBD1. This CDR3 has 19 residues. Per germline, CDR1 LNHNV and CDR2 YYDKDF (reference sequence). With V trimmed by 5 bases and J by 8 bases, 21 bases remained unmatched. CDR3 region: CATSSRLGQGRGLAEKLFF. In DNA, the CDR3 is TGTGCCACCAGCTCGCGACTGGGACAGGGAAGGGGCTTAGCCGAAAAACTGTTTTTT.

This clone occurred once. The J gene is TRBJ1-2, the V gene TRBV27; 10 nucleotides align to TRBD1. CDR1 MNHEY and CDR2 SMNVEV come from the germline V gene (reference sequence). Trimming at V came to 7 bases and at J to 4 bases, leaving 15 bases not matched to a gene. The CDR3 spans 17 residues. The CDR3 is CASKQTGDRGIFYGYTF. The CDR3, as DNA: TGTGCCAGCAAGCAAACAGGGGACAGGGGCATTTTCTATGGCTACACCTTC.

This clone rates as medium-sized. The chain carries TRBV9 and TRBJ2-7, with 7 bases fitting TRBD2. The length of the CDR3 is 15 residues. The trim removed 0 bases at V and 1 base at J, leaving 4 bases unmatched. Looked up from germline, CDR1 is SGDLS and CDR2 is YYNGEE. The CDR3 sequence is CASSVGSGSSYEQYF. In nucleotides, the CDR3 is TGTGCCAGCAGCGTAGGTAGCGGGTCGTCCTACGAGCAGTACTTC.

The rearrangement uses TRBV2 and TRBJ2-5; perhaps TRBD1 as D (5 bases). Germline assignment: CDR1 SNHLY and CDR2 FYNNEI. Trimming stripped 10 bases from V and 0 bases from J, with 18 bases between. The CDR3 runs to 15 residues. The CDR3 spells CATRRGHPNQETQYF. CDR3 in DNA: TGTGCCACCCGTAGAGGACATCCAAACCAAGAGACCCAGTACTTC.